This T cell receptor (beta chain) was sequenced for a study of blood T cell repertoires in COVID-19. Study summary: Sample material is recorded as cDNA or gDNA derived from T cells, B-cell-depleted T cells, or PBMCs.

Using immunoSEQ multiplex PCR, the repertoire was profiled, and TCRdb retains in-frame clones only, with some absent. The sample carries under 170,000 clones, about four fifths recorded once. Losses at the gene ends were 8 bases for V and 6 bases for J; bases not matched to a gene: 18. CDR1 SNHLY and CDR2 FYNNEI come from the germline V gene. CDR3 length equals 17 residues. By frequency in the sample, this clone is medium-sized. The rearrangement joins TRBV2 to TRBJ1-4; 7 bases are shared with TRBD1. The sequence came from a man aged 70 or older with acute or convalescent COVID-19. Sequenced: peripheral blood. The CDR3 DNA is TGTGCCAGCTCCCCGACAGGGAGGCTGGAGTATTATGAAAAACTGTTTTTT. As protein: CASSPTGRLEYYEKLFF.